This T cell receptor (beta chain) was identified in a study of shared clonotypes between healthy human individuals. The CDR3 loop spans 13 amino acids. The ends were cut back, 2 bases at V and 3 bases at J, with 8 bases in the middle. The V gene's germline CDR1 is MNHNS and CDR2 SASEGT. Terminally differentiated effector memory CD45RA+ cells were excluded by CCR7 positive selection of CD45RO-negative cells. Assay used: immunoSEQ multiplex PCR; TCRdb lists only in-frame clones, some missing. The sample records 2 million to 2.5 million clones, more than 85% being singletons. The V gene is TRBV6-1, the J gene TRBJ2-7, with D unresolved. The receptor was derived from a young man in good health. Some clones in this sample may be carry-over from other donors' samples. The sample consisted of naive CD8+ T cells from PBMCs. CDR3 DNA: TGTGCCAGCAGTGAAACATACAGCTACGAGCAGTACTTC. The encoded protein is CASSETYSYEQYF.